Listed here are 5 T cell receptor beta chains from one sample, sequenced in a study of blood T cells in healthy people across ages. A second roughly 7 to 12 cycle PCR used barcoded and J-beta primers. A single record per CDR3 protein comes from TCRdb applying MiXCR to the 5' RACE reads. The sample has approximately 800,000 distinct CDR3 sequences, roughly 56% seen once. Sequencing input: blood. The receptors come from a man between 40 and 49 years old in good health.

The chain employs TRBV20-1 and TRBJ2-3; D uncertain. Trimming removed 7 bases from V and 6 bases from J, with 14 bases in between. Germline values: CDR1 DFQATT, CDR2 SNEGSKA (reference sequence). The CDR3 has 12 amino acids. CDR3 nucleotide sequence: TGCAGTGTTCTGCGTGCCGCTGATACGCAGTATTTT. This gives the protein CSVLRAADTQYF.

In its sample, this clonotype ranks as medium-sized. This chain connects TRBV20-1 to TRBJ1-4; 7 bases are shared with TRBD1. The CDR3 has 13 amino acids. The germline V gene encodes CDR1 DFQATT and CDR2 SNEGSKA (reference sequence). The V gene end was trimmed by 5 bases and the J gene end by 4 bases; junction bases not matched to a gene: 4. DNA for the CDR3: TGCAGTGCTCTCAGGGGGGGTAATGAAAAACTGTTTTTT. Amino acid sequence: CSALRGGNEKLFF.

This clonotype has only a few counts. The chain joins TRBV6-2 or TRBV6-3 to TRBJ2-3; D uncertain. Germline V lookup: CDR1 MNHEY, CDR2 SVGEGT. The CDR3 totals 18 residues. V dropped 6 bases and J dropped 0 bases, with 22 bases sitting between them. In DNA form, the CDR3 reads TGTGCCAGCAGGTCGGGCTCCCTTATTTTACCTAGCACAGATACGCAGTATTTT. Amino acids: CASRSGSLILPSTDTQYF.

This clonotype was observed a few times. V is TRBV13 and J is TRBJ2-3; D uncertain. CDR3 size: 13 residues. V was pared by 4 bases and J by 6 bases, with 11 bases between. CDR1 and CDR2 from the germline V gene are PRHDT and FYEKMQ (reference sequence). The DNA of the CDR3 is TGTGCCAGCAGCTCGTTACGCAGGGATACGCAGTATTTT. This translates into CASSSLRRDTQYF.

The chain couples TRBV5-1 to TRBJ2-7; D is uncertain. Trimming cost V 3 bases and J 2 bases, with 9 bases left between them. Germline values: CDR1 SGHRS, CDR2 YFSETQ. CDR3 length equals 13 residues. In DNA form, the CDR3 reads TGCGCCAGCAGCTCGACGGATCCCTACGAGCAGTACTTC. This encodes CASSSTDPYEQYF.